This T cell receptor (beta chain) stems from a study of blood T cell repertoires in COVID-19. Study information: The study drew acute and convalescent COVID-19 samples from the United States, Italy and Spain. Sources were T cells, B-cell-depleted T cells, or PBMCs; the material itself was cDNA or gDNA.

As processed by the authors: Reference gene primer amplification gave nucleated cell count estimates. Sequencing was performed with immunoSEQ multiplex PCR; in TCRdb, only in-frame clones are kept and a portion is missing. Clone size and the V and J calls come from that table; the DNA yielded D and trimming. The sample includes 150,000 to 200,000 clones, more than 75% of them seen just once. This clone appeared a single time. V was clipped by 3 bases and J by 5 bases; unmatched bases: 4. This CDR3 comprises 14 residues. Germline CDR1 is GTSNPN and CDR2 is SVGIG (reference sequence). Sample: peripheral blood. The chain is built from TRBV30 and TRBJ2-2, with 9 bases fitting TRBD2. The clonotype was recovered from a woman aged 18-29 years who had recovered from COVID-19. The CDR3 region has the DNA TGTGCCTGGAGGGGACTAGCCGCGACCGGGGAGCTGTTTTTT. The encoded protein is CAWRGLAATGELFF.